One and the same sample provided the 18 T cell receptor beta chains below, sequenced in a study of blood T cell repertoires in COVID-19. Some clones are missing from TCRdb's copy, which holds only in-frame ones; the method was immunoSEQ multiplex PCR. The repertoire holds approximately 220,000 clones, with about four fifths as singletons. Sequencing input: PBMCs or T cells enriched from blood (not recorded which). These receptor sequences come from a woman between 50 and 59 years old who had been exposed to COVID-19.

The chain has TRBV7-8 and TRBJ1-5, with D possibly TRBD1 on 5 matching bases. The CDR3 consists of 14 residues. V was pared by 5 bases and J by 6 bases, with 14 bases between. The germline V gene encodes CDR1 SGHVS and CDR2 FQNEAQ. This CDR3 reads CASSLHNGGQPQHF. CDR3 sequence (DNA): TGTGCCAGCAGCCTTCATAACGGGGGTCAGCCCCAGCATTTT.

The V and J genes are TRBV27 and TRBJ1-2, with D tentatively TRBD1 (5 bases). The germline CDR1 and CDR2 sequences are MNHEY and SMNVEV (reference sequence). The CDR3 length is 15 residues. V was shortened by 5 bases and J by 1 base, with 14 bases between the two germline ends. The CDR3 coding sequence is TGTGCCAGCAGTGCGACCTGGGACTTTAACTATGGCTACACCTTC. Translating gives CASSATWDFNYGYTF.

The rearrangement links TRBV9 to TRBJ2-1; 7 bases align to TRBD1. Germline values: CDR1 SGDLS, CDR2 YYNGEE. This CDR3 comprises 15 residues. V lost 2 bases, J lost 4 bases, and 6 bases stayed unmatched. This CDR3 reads CASSVTGQPYNEQFF. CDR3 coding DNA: TGTGCCAGCAGCGTTACGGGACAGCCATACAATGAGCAGTTCTTC.

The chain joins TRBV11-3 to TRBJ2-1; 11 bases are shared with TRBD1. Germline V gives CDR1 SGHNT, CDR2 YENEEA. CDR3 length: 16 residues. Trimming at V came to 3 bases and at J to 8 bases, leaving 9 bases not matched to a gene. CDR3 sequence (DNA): TGTGCCAGCAGCTTGGGAGGGACAGGGGGGTTTTATGAGCAGTTCTTC. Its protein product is CASSLGGTGGFYEQFF.

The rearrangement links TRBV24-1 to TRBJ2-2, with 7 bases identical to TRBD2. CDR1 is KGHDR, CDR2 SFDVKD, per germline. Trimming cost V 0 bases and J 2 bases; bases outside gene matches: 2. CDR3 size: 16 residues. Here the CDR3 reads CATSDLGTTNTGELFF. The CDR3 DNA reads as TGTGCCACCAGTGATTTGGGGACTACAAACACCGGGGAGCTGTTTTTT.

The CDR3: CASSFLGSSYEQYF. The CDR3 DNA reads as TGTGCCAGCAGCTTTTTGGGCAGCTCCTACGAGCAGTACTTC. J is TRBJ2-7 and V is TRBV5-6; D remains ambiguous. Per germline, CDR1 SGHDT and CDR2 YYEEEE. The V end lost 2 bases, the J end lost 0 bases, and 9 bases lay between the germline ends. The CDR3 runs to 14 residues.

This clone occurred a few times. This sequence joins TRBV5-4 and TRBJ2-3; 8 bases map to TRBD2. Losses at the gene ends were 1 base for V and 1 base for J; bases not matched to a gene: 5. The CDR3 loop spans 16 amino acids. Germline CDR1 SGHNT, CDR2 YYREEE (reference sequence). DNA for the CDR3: TGTGCCAGCAGCTTGAGGGCGGGGGGTGGCACAGATACGCAGTATTTT. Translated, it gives CASSLRAGGGTDTQYF.

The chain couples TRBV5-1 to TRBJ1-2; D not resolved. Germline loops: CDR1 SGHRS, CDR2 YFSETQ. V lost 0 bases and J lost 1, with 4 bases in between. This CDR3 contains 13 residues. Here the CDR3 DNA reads TGCGCCAGCAGCTTGGACTTTAACTATGGCTACACCTTC. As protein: CASSLDFNYGYTF. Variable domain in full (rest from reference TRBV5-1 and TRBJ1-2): KAGVTQTPRYLIKTRGQQVTLSCSPISGHRSVSWYQQTPGQGLQFLFEYFSETQRNKGNFPGRFSGRQFSNSRSEMNVSTLELGDSALYLCASSLDFNYGYTFGSGTRLTVV.

The CDR3 spells CASSLPGLMNTEAFF. The CDR3 DNA sequence: TGCGCCAGCAGCTTACCAGGGCTTATGAACACTGAAGCTTTCTTT. The chain has TRBV4-1 and TRBJ1-1; D might be TRBD1 (5 bases). CDR1 is MGHRA and CDR2 is YSYEKL in the germline V gene. V gave up 5 bases and J gave up 0 bases, with 13 bases separating them. The CDR3 contains 15 residues.

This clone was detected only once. This chain's CDR3 is CASSEQTGTNSPLHF. Here the CDR3 DNA reads TGTGCCAGCAGCGAGCAGACAGGGACCAATTCACCCCTCCACTTT. The chain employs TRBV9 and TRBJ1-6; 7 bases match TRBD1. In germline, CDR1 is SGDLS, CDR2 YYNGEE. V gave up 3 bases and J gave up 7 bases; unmatched junction bases: 7. The CDR3 is made up of 15 amino acids.

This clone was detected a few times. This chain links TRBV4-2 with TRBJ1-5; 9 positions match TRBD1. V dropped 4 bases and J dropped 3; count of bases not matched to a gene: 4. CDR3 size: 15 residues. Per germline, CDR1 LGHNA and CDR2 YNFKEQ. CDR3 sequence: CASSRRTGANQPQHF. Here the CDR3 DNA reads TGTGCCAGCAGCCGGAGGACAGGGGCCAATCAGCCCCAGCATTTT.

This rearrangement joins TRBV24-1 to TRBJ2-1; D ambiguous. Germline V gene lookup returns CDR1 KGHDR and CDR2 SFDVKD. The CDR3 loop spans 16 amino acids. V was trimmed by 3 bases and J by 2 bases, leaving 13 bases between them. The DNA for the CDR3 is TGTGCCACCAGTGATCCGGGTTTAGGTCCCTACAATGAGCAGTTCTTC. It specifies CATSDPGLGPYNEQFF.

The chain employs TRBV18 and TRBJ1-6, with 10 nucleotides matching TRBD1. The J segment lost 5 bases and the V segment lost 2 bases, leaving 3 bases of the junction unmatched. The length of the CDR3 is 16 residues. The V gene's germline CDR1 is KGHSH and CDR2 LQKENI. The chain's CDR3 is CASSPGGQGHNSPLHF. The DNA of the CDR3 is TGTGCCAGCTCACCAGGGGGACAGGGGCATAATTCACCCCTCCACTTT.

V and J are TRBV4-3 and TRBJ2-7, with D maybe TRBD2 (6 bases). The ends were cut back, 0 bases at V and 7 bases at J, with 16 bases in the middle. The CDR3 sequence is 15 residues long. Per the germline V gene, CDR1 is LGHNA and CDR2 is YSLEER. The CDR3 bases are TGCGCCAGCAGCCAAGAATTGGGGGACTCTGGTGAGCAGTACTTC. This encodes CASSQELGDSGEQYF.

The CDR3 region is CASSLIRGTVEKLFF. The CDR3 DNA sequence: TGTGCCAGCAGCTTGATCAGGGGGACGGTTGAAAAACTGTTTTTT. This chain uses TRBV7-2 with TRBJ1-4; 7 bases map to TRBD1. Per germline, CDR1 SGHTA and CDR2 FQGNSA. V lost 3 bases, J lost 7 bases, and 8 bases stayed unmatched. There are 15 residues in the CDR3.

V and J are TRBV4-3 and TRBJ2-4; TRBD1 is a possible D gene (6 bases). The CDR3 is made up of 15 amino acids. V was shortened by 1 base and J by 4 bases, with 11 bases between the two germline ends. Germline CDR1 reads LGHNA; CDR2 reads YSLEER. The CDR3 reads CASSQGWGPKNIQYF. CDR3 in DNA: TGCGCCAGCAGCCAAGGATGGGGGCCAAAAAACATTCAGTACTTC.

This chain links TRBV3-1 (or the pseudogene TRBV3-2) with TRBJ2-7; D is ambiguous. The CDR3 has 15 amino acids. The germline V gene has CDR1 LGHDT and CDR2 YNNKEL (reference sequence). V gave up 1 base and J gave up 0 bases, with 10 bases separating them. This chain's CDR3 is CASSQGGQSSYEQYF. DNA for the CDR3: TGTGCCAGCAGCCAAGGTGGGCAGTCCTCCTACGAGCAGTACTTC.

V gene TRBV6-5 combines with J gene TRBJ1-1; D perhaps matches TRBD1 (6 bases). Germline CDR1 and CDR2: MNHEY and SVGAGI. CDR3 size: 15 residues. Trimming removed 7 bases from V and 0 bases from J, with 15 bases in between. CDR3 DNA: TGTGCCAGCACCCAGGGGCTACTCATGAACACTGAAGCTTTCTTT. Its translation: CASTQGLLMNTEAFF.